This T cell receptor beta chain emerged from a study of T cells in localized non-small cell lung cancer. Overall study findings and caveats: Adjacent uninvolved lung tissue had the highest T cell clonality, exceeding tumor. Adjacent lung had a median around 50 of the 100 largest tumor clones.

Repertoires were generated with immunoSEQ multiplex PCR, while TCRdb's copy carries only in-frame clones and drops some. The sample carries under 65,000 clones, about 80% recorded once. This clone has just a few counts. Its specificity is unknown. This CDR3 is 11 amino acids long. V was cut by 4 bases and J by 15 bases, with 10 bases left in between. Germline CDR1 and CDR2: MNHNS and SASEGT. V gene TRBV6-1 combines with J gene TRBJ1-6; D is unclear. The sequenced sample was peripheral blood, obtained before any cancer treatment. This TCR derives from a female donor aged 60 or older with stage II squamous cell lung carcinoma. The CDR3 sequence: CASSALRGLHF. CDR3 DNA: TGTGCCAGCAGTGCGTTGAGAGGCCTCCACTTT.